This T cell receptor beta chain was sequenced for a study of cytomegalovirus exposure and HLA in healthy donors. Broader study findings: TCR beta V- and J-gene trimming, according to a later analysis, was linked to a missense DCLRE1C variant. In a later analysis, a genetic analysis reported fewer productive-TCR N-insertions in an Asian-associated ancestry cluster than the cohort average.

Note on this clone: The antigen remains undetermined.

The CDR3 covers 14 residues. Germline loops: CDR1 SNHLY, CDR2 FYNNEI. V lost 5 bases and J 6 bases, leaving 14 bases between the germline ends. PCR primers comprised 60 Vbeta and 13 Jbeta primers. Clones were read by immunoSEQ multiplex PCR, and TCRdb kept only the in-frame ones, dropping some. Among over 150,000 clones listed, roughly 70% were seen once. The V call is TRBV2, the J call TRBJ2-1; D might be TRBD2 (5 bases). The TCR sequence derives from a man aged 25 to 40 in good health and CMV-seronegative. Sequencing was carried out using PBMCs. The CDR3 here is CASSPMRTFNEQFF. The DNA for the CDR3 is TGTGCCAGCAGTCCTATGAGGACTTTCAATGAGCAGTTCTTC.